The rows below give T cell receptor beta chains drawn from one sample of a study of blood T cell repertoires in COVID-19. The assay was immunoSEQ multiplex PCR, and TCRdb's table has in-frame clones only and misses some. Among 350,000 to 400,000 clones listed, nearly 90% were seen once. The sequenced sample was peripheral blood. These receptors were collected from a man between 18 and 29 years old with active or convalescent COVID-19. CDR3s include the opening cysteine and the closing phenylalanine or tryptophan. D genes are given only for firm matches. Size is stated for part of the rows, as once, few or many counts, or as a class when the clone is expanded.

abundance	d_gene	len	v_gene	j_gene	CDR3nt	CDR3aa
-	-	14	TRBV28	TRBJ1-3	TGTGCCACCTCAGTGGGGGGCTCTGGAAACACCATATATTTT	CATSVGGSGNTIYF
-	-	14	TRBV24-1	TRBJ1-2	TGTGCCACCAGTGACCCCAACAGGGTTTATGGCTACACCTTC	CATSDPNRVYGYTF
-	-	16	TRBV2	TRBJ1-2	TGTGCCAGCAGTACCACCGGAGAGCGCTCCCGTTATGGCTACACCTTC	CASSTTGERSRYGYTF
-	-	17	TRBV19	TRBJ1-5	TGTGCCAGTAGTATACTCTACCGGGACAAGGGCAATCAGCCCCAGCATTTT	CASSILYRDKGNQPQHF
-	-	15	TRBV24-1	TRBJ2-7	TGTGCCACCAGTGATGCCCGGGACACCAACTACGAGCAGTACTTC	CATSDARDTNYEQYF
-	-	17	TRBV7-2	TRBJ2-7	TGTGCCAGCAGCTTAGGCCCTTGGGGTAGCGGAATATACGAGCAGTACTTC	CASSLGPWGSGIYEQYF
once	-	16	TRBV4-3	TRBJ1-4	TGCGCCAGCAGCCAAGAATCAGGTTACCCCGCTGAAAAACTGTTTTTT	CASSQESGYPAEKLFF
-	-	15	TRBV11-2	TRBJ2-7	TGTGCCAGCAGCTTACAGGGGACCGAATACTACGAGCAGTACTTC	CASSLQGTEYYEQYF
-	-	14	TRBV7-3	TRBJ1-1	TGTGCCAGCAGCTTAGGGGCAGGTAACACTGAAGCTTTCTTT	CASSLGAGNTEAFF
-	-	12	TRBV7-9	TRBJ1-5	TGTGCCAGCAGCTTACAGGGTCAGCCCCAGCATTTT	CASSLQGQPQHF
-	-	14	TRBV10-3	TRBJ1-5	TGTGCCATCAGTGAGTATTATAGCAATCAGCCCCAGCATTTT	CAISEYYSNQPQHF
-	TRBD2	16	TRBV4-1	TRBJ2-2	TGCGCCAGCAGCCTCCGAGCGGGGCAGGTCCCCGGGGAGCTGTTTTTT	CASSLRAGQVPGELFF
-	-	14	TRBV28	TRBJ1-3	TGTGCCAGCAGGAAACAGGAGACTGGAAACACCATATATTTT	CASRKQETGNTIYF
-	-	15	TRBV5-1	TRBJ2-7	TGCGCCAGCGGAGCCGGGACAACATTATCCTACGAGCAGTACTTC	CASGAGTTLSYEQYF
-	TRBD2	19	TRBV5-1	TRBJ2-2	TGCGCCAGCAACCCCCAGGGAACTAGCGGGGGGGCGTACACCGGGGAGCTGTTTTTT	CASNPQGTSGGAYTGELFF
-	-	13	TRBV25-1	TRBJ1-2	TGTGCCAGCAGCTCCGGGAGGCTCTTTGGCTACACCTTC	CASSSGRLFGYTF
-	-	16	TRBV5-1	TRBJ1-1	TGCGCCAGCAGCTTGGGATCTACGGGGGGCCCCACAGAAGCTTTCTTT	CASSLGSTGGPTEAFF
-	TRBD1	13	TRBV29-1	TRBJ2-7	TGCAGCGTTGAGGGGGGACAGGGAAGCGAGCAGTACTTC	CSVEGGQGSEQYF
-	-	15	TRBV18	TRBJ2-3	TGTGCCAGCTCACAATCAATAGCTAGCACAGATACGCAGTATTTT	CASSQSIASTDTQYF
-	TRBD1	17	TRBV11-2	TRBJ1-2	TGTGCCAGCAGCCCAATAAGACAGGGGGCGGGCGACTATGGCTACACCTTC	CASSPIRQGAGDYGYTF
-	TRBD2	15	TRBV7-3	TRBJ2-3	TGTGCCAGCAGCGCACTAGCGGGAGAATCAGATACGCAGTATTTT	CASSALAGESDTQYF
-	-	15	TRBV28	TRBJ2-3	TGTGCCAGCAGACTTCAGGGTCCCGGGACAGATACGCAGTATTTT	CASRLQGPGTDTQYF
-	TRBD1	16	TRBV11-2	TRBJ1-6	TGTGCCAGCAGCCCCCGGACAGGGGTAATGAATTCACCCCTCCACTTT	CASSPRTGVMNSPLHF
once	-	18	TRBV24-1	TRBJ2-1	TGTGCCACCAGTGATTTAACGGCGGGACTCAGCTCCTACAATGAGCAGTTCTTC	CATSDLTAGLSSYNEQFF
-	TRBD1	14	TRBV7-2	TRBJ1-2	TGTGCCAGCAGCTTAGAGACAGGGCCTTATGGCTACACCTTC	CASSLETGPYGYTF
-	TRBD1	15	TRBV6-5	TRBJ1-1	TGTGCCAGCAGTTACCATGACAGGGGATTCACTGAAGCTTTCTTT	CASSYHDRGFTEAFF
-	-	14	TRBV5-6	TRBJ1-5	TGTGCCAGCAGCTTACAGGAGCTGGATCAGCCCCAGCATTTT	CASSLQELDQPQHF
once	TRBD2	24	TRBV7-8	TRBJ2-1	TGTGCCAGCAGCCCCTTCCGCGGACCACCGGGACTAGCGGGCGGGGCGGGATTTTACAATGAGCAGTTCTTC	CASSPFRGPPGLAGGAGFYNEQFF
-	TRBD1	11	TRBV6-4	TRBJ1-2	TGTGCCAGCAGAGGACAGGGCTCCTACACCTTC	CASRGQGSYTF
-	TRBD1	14	TRBV7-8	TRBJ1-5	TGTGCCAGCAGCTGGGACAGGGGGGGTCAGCCCCAGCATTTT	CASSWDRGGQPQHF
once	TRBD2	15	TRBV6-5	TRBJ2-1	TGTGCCAGCAAACCCCCGACGGGAGGGCCTAATGAGCAGTTCTTC	CASKPPTGGPNEQFF
-	TRBD1	14	TRBV6-5	TRBJ1-2	TGTGCCAGCAGTCCAGGACAGGGCGTATACGGCTACACCTTC	CASSPGQGVYGYTF
-	-	12	TRBV28	TRBJ1-2	TGTGCCAGCAGTCAGACAGATTTTGGCTACACCTTC	CASSQTDFGYTF
-	TRBD1	15	TRBV19	TRBJ1-5	TGTGCCAGTACCCCTGGGGCAGGGGGAAATCAGCCCCAGCATTTT	CASTPGAGGNQPQHF
-	TRBD1	15	TRBV24-1	TRBJ2-6	TGTGCCACCGAAGCAGGGGGCTCTGGGGCCAACGTCCTGACTTTC	CATEAGGSGANVLTF
-	-	14	TRBV19	TRBJ1-5	TGTGCCAGTAGTATTGCTCAGAGCAATCAGCCCCAGCATTTT	CASSIAQSNQPQHF
-	-	14	TRBV11-3	TRBJ2-7	TGTGCCAGCAGCCCCGGCGCGGGGGCGGAGGAGCAGTACTTC	CASSPGAGAEEQYF